This T cell receptor beta chain came from a study of molecular identifiers for immune sequencing clone quantification. General study findings and limits: For effector cells, clones above 20 RNA copies held over 97% of molecules; for naive cells, under 1%.

This clonotype was seen at least ten times. Antigen unknown. Trimming removed 5 bases from V and 1 base from J, with 11 bases in between. There are 14 residues in the CDR3. Each CDR3 protein gets one entry after TCRdb re-called the PCR reads with MiXCR. Counted here are 250,000 to 350,000 distinct CDR3 sequences, around 21% occurring once; the ten biggest clones make up 0.81%. Every naive CD8 library was made from between about 17,000 and 1,100,000 sorted cells with 10%, 30% or 50% RNA. What was sequenced was naive CD8+ T cells from blood, with Jurkat cell RNA spiked in. Subset given: FACS-sorted CD8+CD4-CCR7+CD45RA+ naive T cells. This receptor was identified in a human donor in good health. Some libraries in this study had Jurkat cell RNA spiked in. The rearrangement joins TRBV12-3 or TRBV12-4 to TRBJ1-1; the D is unclear. The CDR3 loop is CASSETRANTEAFF. The CDR3, as DNA: TGTGCCAGCAGTGAGACAAGAGCGAACACTGAAGCTTTCTTT.